These T cell receptor beta chains were read from a single sample in a study of T cells in Graves' hyperthyroidism and ophthalmopathy. TCRdb used MiXCR to reprocess the multiplex PCR reads, holding one entry per CDR3 protein. The sample consists of under 400,000 distinct CDR3 sequences, 15% to 18% of them appearing once. Sequenced sample: blood. These receptor sequences come from a woman aged 18-30 years with Graves' hyperthyroidism that later progressed to Graves' ophthalmopathy. CDR3s include the opening cysteine and the closing phenylalanine or tryptophan. D genes are given only for firm matches. Only some rows state a clone size, as once, few, many or a class for expanded clones.

. TRBD2 TRBJ2-2 TRBV7-9 TGTGCCAGCAGCTCCCGGACTAGCGGGAACACCGGGGAGCCGTTTTTT CASSSRTSGNTGEPFF
many TRBD1 TRBJ2-1 TRBV18 TGTGCCAGCTCACCAGGGACAGGGAAGGGTGAGCAGTTCTTC CASSPGTGKGEQFF
. . TRBJ2-2 TRBV7-8 TGTGCCAGCAGCTCCTACACTCGACTGCCGAACACCGGGGAGCTGTTTTTT CASSSYTRLPNTGELFF
many . TRBJ2-3 TRBV12-3/TRBV12-4 TGTGCCAGCAGTTTACGTCTAGGCACAGATACGCAGTATTTT CASSLRLGTDTQYF
. . TRBJ2-2 TRBV27 TGTGCCAGCAGTTTATGGTCAGGGAACACCGGGGAGCTGTTTTTT CASSLWSGNTGELFF
many . TRBJ2-1 TRBV2 TGTGCCAGCAGTGTTATGGCCACGGAGGTCGACAATGAGCAGTTCTTC CASSVMATEVDNEQFF
many . TRBJ2-1 TRBV5-1 TGCGCCAGCAAAGGCTCTAGCGACTACAATGAGCAGTTCTTC CASKGSSDYNEQFF
. . TRBJ2-2 TRBV6-1 TGTGCCAGCAAAGAGGGCGGGGAGCTGTTTTTT CASKEGGELFF
many TRBD1 TRBJ2-5 TRBV9 TGTGCCAGCAGCCGGGACAGCGCAGGAGAGACCCAGTACTTC CASSRDSAGETQYF
. . TRBJ2-2 TRBV24-1 TGTGCCACCAGTGATTTGTCCGGTAACACCGGGGAGCTGTTTTTT CATSDLSGNTGELFF
many TRBD1 TRBJ2-1 TRBV28 TGTGCCAGCAGTTTAATGGACAGGTCCTACAATGAGCAGTTCTTC CASSLMDRSYNEQFF
. . TRBJ2-3 TRBV6-1 TGTGCCAGCAGTTTACCGGTCGGTGGGTTGCACACAGATACGCAGTATTTT CASSLPVGGLHTDTQYF
. . TRBJ2-3 TRBV2 TGTGCCCATACGGGGCAGCTGGGAGATACGCAGTATTTT CAHTGQLGDTQYF
many TRBD2 TRBJ2-1 TRBV28 TGTGCCAGCAGTTTATCTCTTGCGGGAGGAGACAATGAGCAGTTCTTC CASSLSLAGGDNEQFF
. . TRBJ2-5 TRBV28 TGTGCCAGCAGGTTGGCCCCCCGGGGGACCCAGTACTTC CASRLAPRGTQYF
few . TRBJ2-5 TRBV19 TGTGCCAGTAGGAAATTGGAGGGGGGAGAGACCCAGTACTTC CASRKLEGGETQYF
many TRBD2 TRBJ2-1 TRBV28 TGTGCCAGCAGTTTATTCCGGACTAGCGGCGACAATGAGCAGTTCTTC CASSLFRTSGDNEQFF
many . TRBJ2-7 TRBV5-1 TGCGCCAGCAGCTTGGAATTCACCAGGCCGGGCGCACCCCCCCACGAGCAGTACTTC CASSLEFTRPGAPPHEQYF
few . TRBJ2-1 TRBV12-3/TRBV12-4 TGTGCCAGCAGTCCAAGCTCCTACTCCTACAATGAGCAGTTCTTC CASSPSSYSYNEQFF
many . TRBJ1-4 TRBV6-2/TRBV6-3 TGTGCCAGCAACCGGGCCCTAGGAAGGGAAAAACTGTTTTTT CASNRALGREKLFF
many . TRBJ1-1 TRBV28 TGTGCCAGCAGACGATGGGGGGTGAACACTGAAGCTTTCTTT CASRRWGVNTEAFF
few . TRBJ2-5 TRBV7-9 TGTGCCAGCAGCTTACCTGAAAGTCGTGAGACCCAGTACTTC CASSLPESRETQYF
. TRBD1 TRBJ2-7 TRBV30 TGTGCCTCGAGTGGGAGACAGGGCTACGAGCAGTACTTC CASSGRQGYEQYF
many TRBD2 TRBJ2-5 TRBV28 TGTGCCAGCAGTTTATCGCTAGCGGGAGAGACCCAGTACTTC CASSLSLAGETQYF
. . TRBJ2-7 TRBV4-1 TGCGCCAGCAGCCAAGGGGGGAGAGGCGAGCAGTACTTC CASSQGGRGEQYF
many TRBD2 TRBJ2-7 TRBV20-1 TGCAGTGCCTACATCCGGGGAGGGCCGTTGTACGAGCAGTACTTC CSAYIRGGPLYEQYF
few TRBD2 TRBJ2-3 TRBV29-1 TGCAGCGCCGGGACTAGAGCCACAGATACGCAGTATTTT CSAGTRATDTQYF
. . TRBJ1-2 TRBV12-3/TRBV12-4 . CASGPSGRGVYGYTF
many . TRBJ1-5 TRBV6-1 TGTGCCAGCAGGAGGGAGGGGAGCAATCAGCCCCAGCATTTT CASRREGSNQPQHF
many . TRBJ1-1 TRBV20-1 TGCAGTGCTAGACGAACGATGAACACTGAAGCTTTCTTT CSARRTMNTEAFF
many TRBD2 TRBJ2-1 TRBV20-1 TGCAGTGCTAGAGATCTTGGCGGGAGTACCGATGAGCAGTTCTTC CSARDLGGSTDEQFF
many . TRBJ1-1 TRBV18 TGTGCCAGCTCACCCTCGTCGAACACTGAAGCTTTCTTT CASSPSSNTEAFF
. . TRBJ2-4 TRBV20-1 TGCAGTGCTAGAAGTATTCGACAGGCCAAAAACATTCAGTACTTC CSARSIRQAKNIQYF
. TRBD2 TRBJ2-2 TRBV5-4 TGTGCCAGCAGCGGTCTAGCGGGTGGGAACACCGGGGAGCTGTTTTTT CASSGLAGGNTGELFF
many . TRBJ2-5 TRBV20-1 TGCAGTGCTAGTTGGGCCCGGGGGGAGACCCAGTACTTC CSASWARGETQYF
. . TRBJ2-2 TRBV9 TGTGCCAGCAGCGTAGACTATGGGGAGCTGTTTTTT CASSVDYGELFF
. . TRBJ2-5 TRBV7-3 TGTGCCAGCAGCCGAGGGCAGACGGAGACCCAGTACTTC CASSRGQTETQYF
many . TRBJ1-5 TRBV7-8 TGTGCCAGCAGGGCTCACCGGGACTGGGGGTCGGAGCAGCCCCAGCATTTT CASRAHRDWGSEQPQHF
many . TRBJ1-4 TRBV2 TGTGCCAGCAACGCTGGACGGCATAATGAAAAACTGTTTTTT CASNAGRHNEKLFF
many . TRBJ2-1 TRBV29-1 TGCAGCGTTGGGGGCTCGGCGGTTTTTACAAATGAGCAGTTCTTC CSVGGSAVFTNEQFF
many TRBD2 TRBJ2-7 TRBV5-5 TGTGCCAGCAGCTCCAGACTAGCGGGAGCGTCCCAATACGAGCAGTACTTC CASSSRLAGASQYEQYF
. TRBD1 TRBJ1-2 TRBV19 TGTGCCAGTAGTTCACGGTCGACAGGGCCCCTGGACTATGGCTACACCTTC CASSSRSTGPLDYGYTF
few . TRBJ2-4 TRBV29-1 TGCAGCGTTGCCGGCAGGGAAGCCAAAAACATTCAGTACTTC CSVAGREAKNIQYF
many . TRBJ1-4 TRBV15 TGTGCCACCAGCAGAGAGGGGAGAGAAAAACTGTTTTTT CATSREGREKLFF
few TRBD2 TRBJ2-3 TRBV3-1 TGTGCCAGCAGCCTCTACTCACCGGGACTAGGAACCACAGATACGCAGTATTTT CASSLYSPGLGTTDTQYF
many . TRBJ2-5 TRBV7-9 TGTGCCAGCAGCTTCCCCGACAGTTGGGAGACCCAGTACTTC CASSFPDSWETQYF
. TRBD2 TRBJ2-7 TRBV28 TGTGCCAGCAGCTTGGGGGGAGCTAGCGGGACAGTCGAGCAGTACTTC CASSLGGASGTVEQYF
many . TRBJ1-4 TRBV3-1 TGTGCCAGCAGCCAAAACGGGGAAAAACTGTTTTTT CASSQNGEKLFF
. TRBD1 TRBJ2-1 TRBV12-5 TGTGCTAGTGGTAGGGACAGCAATGAGCAGTTCTTC CASGRDSNEQFF
many . TRBJ2-7 TRBV28 TGTGCCAGCAGTGGCCCGGACAGCAATGCCTACGAGCAGTACTTC CASSGPDSNAYEQYF
many . TRBJ2-5 TRBV7-8 TGTGCCAGCACCACCGCAGGGAGAGTGGAGACCCAGTACTTC CASTTAGRVETQYF
. . TRBJ2-5 TRBV3-1 TGTGCCAGCAGCCAAGCATCCATGGTTAAAGAGACCCAGTACTTC CASSQASMVKETQYF
. . TRBJ1-4 TRBV7-9 TGTGCCAGCAGTCCTGACTGGGTTGAAAAACTGTTTTTT CASSPDWVEKLFF
many . TRBJ2-5 TRBV20-1 TGCAGTGCTAGGGCAGGGTACCAAGAGACCCAGTACTTC CSARAGYQETQYF
many TRBD2 TRBJ2-1 TRBV30 TGTGCCTGGAGTGTACGCGGGAGGTACAATGAGCAGTTCTTC CAWSVRGRYNEQFF
many TRBD1 TRBJ1-1 TRBV10-3 TGTGCCATCAGTGACTCCCGGGACAGCATGAACACTGAAGCTTTCTTT CAISDSRDSMNTEAFF
many . TRBJ2-7 TRBV27 TGTGCCAGCAGTTTAGGTGGTAGCGTGGCGCAGTACTTC CASSLGGSVAQYF